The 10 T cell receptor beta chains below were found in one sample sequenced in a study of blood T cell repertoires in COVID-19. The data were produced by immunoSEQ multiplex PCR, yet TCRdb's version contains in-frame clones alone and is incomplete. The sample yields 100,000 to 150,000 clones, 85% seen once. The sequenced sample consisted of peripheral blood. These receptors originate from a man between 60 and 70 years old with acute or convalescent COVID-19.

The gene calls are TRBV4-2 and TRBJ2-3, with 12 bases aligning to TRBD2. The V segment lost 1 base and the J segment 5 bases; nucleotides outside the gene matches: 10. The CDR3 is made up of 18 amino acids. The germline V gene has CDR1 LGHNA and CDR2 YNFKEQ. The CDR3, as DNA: TGTGCCAGCAGCCAAGCCCAGCAGCCGGGACTAGCGGGAGATACGCAGTATTTT. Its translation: CASSQAQQPGLAGDTQYF.

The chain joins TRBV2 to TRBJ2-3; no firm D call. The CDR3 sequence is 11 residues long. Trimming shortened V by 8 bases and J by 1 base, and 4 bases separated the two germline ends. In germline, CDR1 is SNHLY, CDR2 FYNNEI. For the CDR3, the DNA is TGTGCCAGCGAGGGCACAGATACGCAGTATTTT. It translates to CASEGTDTQYF.

CDR3 residues: CASSLAGQPGEKLFF. For the CDR3, the DNA is TGCGCCAGCAGCTTGGCCGGACAGCCAGGAGAAAAACTGTTTTTT. The chain combines TRBV5-1 with TRBJ1-4, with D possibly TRBD1 on 6 matching bases. Germline CDR1 is SGHRS and CDR2 is YFSETQ. This CDR3 comprises 15 residues. V shed 0 bases and J shed 8 bases, with 14 bases lying between them.

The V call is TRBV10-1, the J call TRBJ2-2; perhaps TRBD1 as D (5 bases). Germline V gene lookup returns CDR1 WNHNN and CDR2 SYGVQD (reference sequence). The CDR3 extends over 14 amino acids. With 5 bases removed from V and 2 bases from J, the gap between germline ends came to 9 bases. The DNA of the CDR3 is TGCGCCAGCAGTCAACAGGTTAACACCGGGGAGCTGTTTTTT. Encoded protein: CASSQQVNTGELFF.

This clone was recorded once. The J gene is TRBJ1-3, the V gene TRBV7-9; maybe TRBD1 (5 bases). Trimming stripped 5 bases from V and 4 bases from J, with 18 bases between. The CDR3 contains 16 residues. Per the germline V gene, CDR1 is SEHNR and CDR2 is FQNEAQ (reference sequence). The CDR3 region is CASSPPVLGGGNTIYF. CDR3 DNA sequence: TGTGCCAGCAGCCCTCCGGTCCTCGGGGGGGGAAACACCATATATTTT. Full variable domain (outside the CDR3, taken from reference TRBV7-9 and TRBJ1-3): DTGVSQNPRHKITKRGQNVTFRCDPISEHNRLYWYRQTLGQGPEFLTYFQNEAQLEKSRLLSDRFSAERPKGSFSTLEIQRTEQGDSAMYLCASSPPVLGGGNTIYFGEGSWLTVV.

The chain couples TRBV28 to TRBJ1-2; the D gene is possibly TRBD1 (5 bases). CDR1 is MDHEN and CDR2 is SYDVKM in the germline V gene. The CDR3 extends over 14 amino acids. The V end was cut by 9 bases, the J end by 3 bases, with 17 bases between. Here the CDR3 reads CASKPWDSDYGYTF. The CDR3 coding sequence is TGTGCCAGTAAACCCTGGGACTCGGACTATGGCTACACCTTC.

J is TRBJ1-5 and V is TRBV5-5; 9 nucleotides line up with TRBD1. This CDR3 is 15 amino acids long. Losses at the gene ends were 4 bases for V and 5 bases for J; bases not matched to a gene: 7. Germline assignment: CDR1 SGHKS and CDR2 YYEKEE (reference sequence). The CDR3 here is CASSRGQGLYQPQHF. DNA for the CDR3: TGTGCCAGCAGCCGGGGACAGGGCCTTTATCAGCCCCAGCATTTT. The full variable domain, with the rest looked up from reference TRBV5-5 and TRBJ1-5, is DAGVTQSPTHLIKTRGQQVTLRCSPISGHKSVSWYQQVLGQGPQFIFQYYEKEERGRGNFPDRFSARQFPNYSSELNVNALLLGDSALYLCASSRGQGLYQPQHFGDGTRLSIL.

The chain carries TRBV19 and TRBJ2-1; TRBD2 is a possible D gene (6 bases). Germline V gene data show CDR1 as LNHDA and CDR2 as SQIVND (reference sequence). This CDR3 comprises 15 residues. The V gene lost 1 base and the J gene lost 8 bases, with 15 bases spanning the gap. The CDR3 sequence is CASSIGLGGGDEQFF. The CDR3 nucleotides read TGTGCCAGTAGTATAGGGTTGGGGGGTGGCGATGAGCAGTTCTTC.

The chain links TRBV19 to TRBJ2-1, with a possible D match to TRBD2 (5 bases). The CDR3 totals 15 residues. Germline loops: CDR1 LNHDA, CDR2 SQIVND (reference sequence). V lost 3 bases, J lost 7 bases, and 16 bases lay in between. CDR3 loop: CASSMTSLAQNEQFF. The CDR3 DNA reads TGTGCCAGTAGTATGACCTCCCTAGCTCAGAATGAGCAGTTCTTC. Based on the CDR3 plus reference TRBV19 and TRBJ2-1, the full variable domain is DGGITQSPKYLFRKEGQNVTLSCEQNLNHDAMYWYRQDPGQGLRLIYYSQIVNDFQKGDIAEGYSVSREKKESFPLTVTSAQKNPTAFYLCASSMTSLAQNEQFFGPGTRLTVL.

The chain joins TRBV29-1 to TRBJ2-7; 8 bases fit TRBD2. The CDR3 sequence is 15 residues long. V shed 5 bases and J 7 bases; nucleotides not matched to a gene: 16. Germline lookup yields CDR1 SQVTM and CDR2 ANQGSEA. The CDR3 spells CSVLALRGGLREQYF. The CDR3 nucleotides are TGCAGCGTTTTGGCCCTCCGGGGGGGGCTAAGGGAGCAGTACTTC.